This TCR beta chain was sequenced for a study of cytomegalovirus exposure and HLA in healthy donors. Overall study findings and caveats: In vitro experiments confirmed that three CMV-associated chains were specific for CMV antigens. Being indistinguishable, some V segments were excluded, TRBV6-2 and TRBV6-3 among them. A later analysis showed that HLA-associated TCR beta chains had undergone more clonal expansion than equally common others.

13 Jbeta primers and 60 Vbeta primers were used for the PCR. Some clones are missing from TCRdb's copy, which holds only in-frame ones; the method was immunoSEQ multiplex PCR. Of 220,000 or so clones listed, about 72% are singletons. A note on this clone: As yet, its antigen is unknown.

V lost 6 bases and J lost 4; bases outside the gene matches: 6. This CDR3 has 15 residues. Looked up from germline, CDR1 is MGHRA and CDR2 is YSYEKL. The sequencing input was PBMCs. The TCR comes from a male donor in good health and CMV-seronegative. The V gene is TRBV4-1, the J gene TRBJ2-7; TRBD2 matches 13 bases. CDR3 amino acids: CASSQTSGRQYEQYF. In DNA, the CDR3 is TGCGCCAGCAGTCAGACTAGCGGGAGGCAGTACGAGCAGTACTTC.